The clone carrying this TCR beta chain was detected ten times or more. Antigen specificity is unknown. RNA transcripts served as the template for amplifying TCR beta CDR3 regions. First-round RT-PCR of the TCR CDR3 relied on the HTBI primer set. TCRdb recomputed calls from the multiplex PCR reads with MiXCR, one row per CDR3 protein. The data hold roughly 170,000 distinct CDR3 sequences, with 15% to 20% observed a single time. The data stem from a study of T cells in Graves' hyperthyroidism and ophthalmopathy. Study-wide results and limits: Ophthalmopathy was model-predicted a median roughly 6.5 months pre-onset.

Per germline, CDR1 MNHNS and CDR2 SASEGT. Losses at the gene ends were 5 bases for V and 7 bases for J; bases not matched to a gene: 7. This CDR3 has 13 amino acids. Sequencing was performed on blood. This receptor was identified in a woman aged 45-65 years with Graves' hyperthyroidism. J is TRBJ1-2 and V is TRBV6-1, with 7 bases aligning to TRBD1. The CDR3, as DNA: TGTGCCAGCAGTATCAGGGGGGTTAGTGGCTACACCTTC. Protein: CASSIRGVSGYTF.